This TCR beta chain was recovered during a study of T cell responses to AZD1222 COVID-19 vaccine. Findings of the study overall: Donors in the cohort were predominantly white British and more often female, and clonal diversity was possibly underestimated. Baseline testing showed seropositivity in only six or seven AZD1222 recipients. With dominance at 160-218 and 743-854, vaccine-associated CD4 TCRs spanned spike. Sampling that yielded the repertoires occurred only after the peak T cell response.

Per germline, CDR1 MNHEY and CDR2 SVGEGT. The CDR3 sequence is 13 residues long. Between the trimmed V and J ends, which lost 5 bases and 7 bases, there was a span of 14 bases. Here immunoSEQ multiplex PCR was the method, and the copy in TCRdb shows in-frame clones only, minus some. The table includes about 160,000 clones, about 90% detected once. About this clone itself: Antigen unknown.

This receptor was identified in an adult in good health. Sequencing was performed on peripheral blood, taken on day 0 of MenACWY control vaccination. V and J are TRBV6-2 or TRBV6-3 and TRBJ1-2; D may be TRBD1 (6 bases). The CDR3 coding sequence is TGTGCCAGCAGTGGCCCGGGACATCGTGGCTACACCTTC. It codes for CASSGPGHRGYTF.